The clone carrying this TCR beta chain was seen a handful of times. This record comes from a study of identical twins. Healthy Caucasians supplied all donations. A universal primer binding site was introduced by template switching. The final cDNA contained unique molecular identifiers. TCRdb re-derived calls from the 5' RACE reads in MiXCR, one entry per CDR3 protein. Of a few hundred thousand distinct CDR3 sequences in the sample, 8% to 9.5% were seen once. In addition, the sample was reused for a study of yellow fever vaccine responses in identical twins. That work states: Reported findings indicate that twins' vaccine T cell responses seemed partially convergent, partially personalized.

The sample was CD8+ T cells sorted from blood. The sequence came from a woman aged 18 to 35 in good health.

The CDR3: CASSLNPRNYGYTF. The CDR3 DNA is TGTGCCAGCAGCTTAAATCCCCGTAACTATGGCTACACCTTC. The gene calls are TRBV7-9 and TRBJ1-2; unclear D gene. CDR3 length equals 14 residues. Germline lookup yields CDR1 SEHNR and CDR2 FQNEAQ (reference sequence). V lost 2 bases to trimming and J lost 1 base, with 8 bases between them.